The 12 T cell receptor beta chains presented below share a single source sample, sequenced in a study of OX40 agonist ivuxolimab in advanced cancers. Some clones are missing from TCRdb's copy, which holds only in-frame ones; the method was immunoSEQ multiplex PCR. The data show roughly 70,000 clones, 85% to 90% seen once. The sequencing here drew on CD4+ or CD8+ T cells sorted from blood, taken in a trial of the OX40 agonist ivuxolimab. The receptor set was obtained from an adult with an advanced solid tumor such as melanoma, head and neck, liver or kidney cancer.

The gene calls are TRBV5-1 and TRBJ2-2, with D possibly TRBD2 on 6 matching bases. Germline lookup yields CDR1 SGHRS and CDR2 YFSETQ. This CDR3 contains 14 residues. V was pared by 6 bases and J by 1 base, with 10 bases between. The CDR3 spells CASTTSLNTGELFF. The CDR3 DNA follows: TGCGCCAGCACCACTAGCCTGAACACCGGGGAGCTGTTTTTT.

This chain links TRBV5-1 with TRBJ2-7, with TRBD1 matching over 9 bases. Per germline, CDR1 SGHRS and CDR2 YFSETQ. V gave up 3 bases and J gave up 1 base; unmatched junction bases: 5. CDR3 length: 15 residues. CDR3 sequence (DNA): TGCGCCAGCAGCTGGGCCGGGACAGGGTCCTACGAGCAGTACTTC. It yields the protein CASSWAGTGSYEQYF.

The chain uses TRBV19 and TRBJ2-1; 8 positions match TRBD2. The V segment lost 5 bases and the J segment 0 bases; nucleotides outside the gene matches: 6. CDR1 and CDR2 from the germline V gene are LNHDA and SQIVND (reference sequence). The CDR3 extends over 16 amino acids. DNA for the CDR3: TGTGCCAGTAGTCTCGGGGCGGGGGGCTCCTACAATGAGCAGTTCTTC. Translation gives CASSLGAGGSYNEQFF.

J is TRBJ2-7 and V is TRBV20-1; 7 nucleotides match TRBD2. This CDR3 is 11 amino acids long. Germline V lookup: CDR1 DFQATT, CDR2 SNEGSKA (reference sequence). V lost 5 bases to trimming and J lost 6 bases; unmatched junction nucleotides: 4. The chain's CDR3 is CSARLAAEQYF. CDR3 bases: TGCAGTGCTCGACTAGCTGCCGAGCAGTACTTC.

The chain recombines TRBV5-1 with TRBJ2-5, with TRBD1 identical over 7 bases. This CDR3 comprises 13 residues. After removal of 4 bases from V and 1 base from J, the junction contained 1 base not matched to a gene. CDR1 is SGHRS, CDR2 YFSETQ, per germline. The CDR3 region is CASSPGGQETQYF. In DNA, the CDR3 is TGCGCCAGCAGCCCAGGGGGCCAAGAGACCCAGTACTTC.

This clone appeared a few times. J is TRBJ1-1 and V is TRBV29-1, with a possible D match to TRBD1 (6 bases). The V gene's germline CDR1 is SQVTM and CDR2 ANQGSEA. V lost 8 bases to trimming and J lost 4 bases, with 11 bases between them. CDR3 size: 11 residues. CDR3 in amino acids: CSTTGLTEAFF. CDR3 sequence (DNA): TGCAGCACGACAGGCCTCACTGAAGCTTTCTTT.

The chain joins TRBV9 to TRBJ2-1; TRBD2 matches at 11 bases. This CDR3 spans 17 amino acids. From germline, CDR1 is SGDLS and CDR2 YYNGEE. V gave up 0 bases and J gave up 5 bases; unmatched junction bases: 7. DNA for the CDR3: TGTGCCAGCAGCGTAGCCCTTGGGACTAGCGGAGACAATGAGCAGTTCTTC. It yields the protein CASSVALGTSGDNEQFF.

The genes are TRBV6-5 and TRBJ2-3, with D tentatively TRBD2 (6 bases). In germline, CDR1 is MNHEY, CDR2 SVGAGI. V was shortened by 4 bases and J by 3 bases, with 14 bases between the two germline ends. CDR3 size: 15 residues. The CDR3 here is CASSFGRLATDTQYF. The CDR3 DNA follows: TGTGCCAGCAGTTTTGGGCGGCTAGCGACAGATACGCAGTATTTT.

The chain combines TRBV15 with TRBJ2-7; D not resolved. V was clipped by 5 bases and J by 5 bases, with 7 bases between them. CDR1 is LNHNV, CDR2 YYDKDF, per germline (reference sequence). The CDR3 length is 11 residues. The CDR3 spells CATSAGDEQYF. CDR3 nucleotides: TGTGCCACCAGCGCTGGTGACGAGCAGTACTTC.

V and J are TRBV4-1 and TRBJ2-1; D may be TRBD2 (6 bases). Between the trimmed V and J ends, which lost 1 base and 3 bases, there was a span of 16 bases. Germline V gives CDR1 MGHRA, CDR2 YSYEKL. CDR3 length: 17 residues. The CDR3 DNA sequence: TGCGCCAGCAGCCAAGGGGGGGTGAATCTGATCTACAATGAGCAGTTCTTC. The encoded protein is CASSQGGVNLIYNEQFF.

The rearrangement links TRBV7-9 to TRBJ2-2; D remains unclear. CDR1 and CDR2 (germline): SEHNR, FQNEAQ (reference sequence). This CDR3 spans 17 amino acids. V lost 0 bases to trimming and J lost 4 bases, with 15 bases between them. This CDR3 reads CASSLAVGARPTGELFF. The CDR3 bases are TGTGCCAGCAGCTTAGCTGTAGGTGCTAGACCCACCGGGGAGCTGTTTTTT.

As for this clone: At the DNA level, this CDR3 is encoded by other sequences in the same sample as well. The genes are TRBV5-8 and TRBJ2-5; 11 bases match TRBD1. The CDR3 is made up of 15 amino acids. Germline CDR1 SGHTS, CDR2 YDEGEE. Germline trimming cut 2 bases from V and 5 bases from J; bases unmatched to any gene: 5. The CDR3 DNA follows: TGTGCCAGCAGCTTCCCGGGACAGGGGGGGGAGACCCAGTACTTC. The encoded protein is CASSFPGQGGETQYF.